This TCR beta chain was found in a study of CD4+ T cells in melanoma. CDR1 MNHEY and CDR2 SMNVEV come from the germline V gene (reference sequence). V lost 7 bases, J lost 1 base, and 2 bases lay in between. The CDR3 contains 11 residues. Clones were read by immunoSEQ multiplex PCR, and TCRdb kept only the in-frame ones, dropping some. The sample includes about 15,000 clones, approximately 63% of them seen just once. The sequence was collected from a human donor with melanoma. The sequenced sample was cells from a culture (not recorded whether cultured in vitro). This chain links TRBV27 with TRBJ2-1, with no clear D. CDR3 in amino acids: CASTSYNEQFF. DNA for the CDR3: TGTGCCAGCACTTCCTACAATGAGCAGTTCTTC.